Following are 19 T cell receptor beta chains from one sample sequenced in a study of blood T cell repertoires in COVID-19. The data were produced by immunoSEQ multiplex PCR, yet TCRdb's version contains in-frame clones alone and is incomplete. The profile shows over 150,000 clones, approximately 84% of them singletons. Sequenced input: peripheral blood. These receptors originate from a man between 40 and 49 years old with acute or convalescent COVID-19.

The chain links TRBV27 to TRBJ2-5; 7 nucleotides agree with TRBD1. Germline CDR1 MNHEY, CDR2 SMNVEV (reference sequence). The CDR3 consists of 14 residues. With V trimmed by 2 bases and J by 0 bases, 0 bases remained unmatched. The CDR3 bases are TGTGCCAGCAGTTTAAGGGGGCACCAAGAGACCCAGTACTTC. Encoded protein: CASSLRGHQETQYF.

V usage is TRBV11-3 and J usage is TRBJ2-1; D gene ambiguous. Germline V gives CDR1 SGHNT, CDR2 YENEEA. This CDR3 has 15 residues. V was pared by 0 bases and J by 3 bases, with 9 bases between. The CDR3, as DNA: TGTGCCAGCAGCTTAGATCAAACTCACTACAATGAGCAGTTCTTC. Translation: CASSLDQTHYNEQFF.

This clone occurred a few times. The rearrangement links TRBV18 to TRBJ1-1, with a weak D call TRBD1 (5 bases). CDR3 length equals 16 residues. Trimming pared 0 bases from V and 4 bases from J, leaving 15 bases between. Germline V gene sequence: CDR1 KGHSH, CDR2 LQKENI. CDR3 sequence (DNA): TGTGCCAGCTCACCACCCGCAGGGCATGCGACCACTGAAGCTTTCTTT. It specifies CASSPPAGHATTEAFF. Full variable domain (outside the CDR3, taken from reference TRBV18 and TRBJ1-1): NAGVMQNPRHLVRRRGQEARLRCSPMKGHSHVYWYRQLPEEGLKFMVYLQKENIIDESGMPKERFSAEFPKEGPSILRIQQVVRGDSAAYFCASSPPAGHATTEAFFGQGTRLTVV.

DNA for the CDR3: TGTGCCACCAAACTTTCCCCGGACAGGGGCACTGAAGCTTTCTTT. This codes for CATKLSPDRGTEAFF. V usage is TRBV5-5 and J usage is TRBJ1-1, with 9 nucleotides matching TRBD1. CDR1 is SGHKS, CDR2 YYEKEE, per germline (reference sequence). After removal of 9 bases from V and 4 bases from J, the junction contained 13 bases not matched to a gene. The CDR3 contains 15 residues. Looking up the rest from reference TRBV5-5 and TRBJ1-1 gives the full variable domain: DAGVTQSPTHLIKTRGQQVTLRCSPISGHKSVSWYQQVLGQGPQFIFQYYEKEERGRGNFPDRFSARQFPNYSSELNVNALLLGDSALYLCATKLSPDRGTEAFFGQGTRLTVV.

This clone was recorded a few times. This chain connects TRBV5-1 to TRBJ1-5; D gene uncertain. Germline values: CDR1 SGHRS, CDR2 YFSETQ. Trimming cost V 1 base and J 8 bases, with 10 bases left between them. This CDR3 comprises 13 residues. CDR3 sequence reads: CASSLSRGKPQHF. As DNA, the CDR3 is TGCGCCAGCAGCTTGAGCCGGGGAAAGCCCCAGCATTTT.

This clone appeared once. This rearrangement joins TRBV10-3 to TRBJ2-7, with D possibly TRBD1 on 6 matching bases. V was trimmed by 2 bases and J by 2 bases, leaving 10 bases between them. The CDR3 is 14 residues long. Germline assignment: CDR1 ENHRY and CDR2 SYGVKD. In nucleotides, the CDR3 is TGTGCCATCAGTGAGAGGACAGTCACCTACGAGCAGTACTTC. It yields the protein CAISERTVTYEQYF.

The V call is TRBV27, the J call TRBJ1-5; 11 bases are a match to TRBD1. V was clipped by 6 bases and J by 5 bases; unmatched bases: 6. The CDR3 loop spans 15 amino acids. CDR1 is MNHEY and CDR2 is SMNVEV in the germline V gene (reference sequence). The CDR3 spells CASRGTGGFYQPQHF. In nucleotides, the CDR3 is TGTGCCAGCAGGGGGACAGGGGGTTTCTATCAGCCCCAGCATTTT.

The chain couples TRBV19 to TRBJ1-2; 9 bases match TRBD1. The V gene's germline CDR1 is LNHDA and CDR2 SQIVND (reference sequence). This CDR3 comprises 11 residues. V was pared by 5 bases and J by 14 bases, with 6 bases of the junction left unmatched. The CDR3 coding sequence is TGTGCCAGTAGTCCCGGGACAGGGAGGACCTTC. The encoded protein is CASSPGTGRTF. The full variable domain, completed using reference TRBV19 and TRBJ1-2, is DGGITQSPKYLFRKEGQNVTLSCEQNLNHDAMYWYRQDPGQGLRLIYYSQIVNDFQKGDIAEGYSVSREKKESFPLTVTSAQKNPTAFYLCASSPGTGRTFGSGTRLTVV.

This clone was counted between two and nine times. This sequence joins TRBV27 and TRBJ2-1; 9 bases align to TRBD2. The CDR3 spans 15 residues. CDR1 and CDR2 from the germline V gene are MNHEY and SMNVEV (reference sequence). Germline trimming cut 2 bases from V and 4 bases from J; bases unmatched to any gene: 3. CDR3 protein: CASSLAGGRYNEQFF. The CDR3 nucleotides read TGTGCCAGCAGTTTAGCGGGGGGGCGTTACAATGAGCAGTTCTTC.

The CDR3 here is CASSFNWWRDGTEAFF. The CDR3, as DNA: TGTGCCAGCAGTTTCAACTGGTGGAGGGACGGCACTGAAGCTTTCTTT. The chain has TRBV28 and TRBJ1-1, with TRBD1 as a possible D gene (5 bases). Trimming left V 3 bases short and J 4 bases short, with 18 bases between. Germline CDR1 is MDHEN and CDR2 is SYDVKM. This CDR3 region has 16 residues. Full variable domain (missing parts from reference TRBV28 and TRBJ1-1): DVKVTQSSRYLVKRTGEKVFLECVQDMDHENMFWYRQDPGLGLRLIYFSYDVKMKEKGDIPEGYSVSREKKERFSLILESASTNQTSMYLCASSFNWWRDGTEAFFGQGTRLTVV.

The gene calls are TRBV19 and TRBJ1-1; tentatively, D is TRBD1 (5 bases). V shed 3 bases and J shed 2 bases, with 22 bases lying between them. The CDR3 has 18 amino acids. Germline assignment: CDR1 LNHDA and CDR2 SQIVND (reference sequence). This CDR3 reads CASSMGLGVGGQNTEAFF. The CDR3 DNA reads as TGTGCCAGTAGTATGGGTCTCGGGGTCGGGGGTCAAAACACTGAAGCTTTCTTT.

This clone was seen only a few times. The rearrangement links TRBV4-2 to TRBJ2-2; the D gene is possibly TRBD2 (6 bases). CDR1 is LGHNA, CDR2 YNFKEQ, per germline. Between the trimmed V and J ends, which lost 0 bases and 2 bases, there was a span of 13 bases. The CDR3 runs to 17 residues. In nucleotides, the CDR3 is TGTGCCAGCAGCCAAGATGTTTGGCGGGGTAACACCGGGGAGCTGTTTTTT. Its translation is CASSQDVWRGNTGELFF.

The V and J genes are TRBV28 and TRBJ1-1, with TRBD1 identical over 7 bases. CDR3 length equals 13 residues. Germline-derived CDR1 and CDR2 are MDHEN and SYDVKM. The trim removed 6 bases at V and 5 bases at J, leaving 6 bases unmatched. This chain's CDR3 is CASRNRGRTEAFF. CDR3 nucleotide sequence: TGTGCCAGCAGGAACAGGGGTCGGACTGAAGCTTTCTTT.

The CDR3 is CASSTMGQHSGNTIYF. The CDR3 DNA reads as TGTGCCAGTAGTACAATGGGACAGCACTCTGGAAACACCATATATTTT. The chain employs TRBV19 and TRBJ1-3; 7 nucleotides align to TRBD1. The junction had 6 bases not matched to a gene; V was cut back by 4 bases and J by 0 bases. CDR3 size: 16 residues. Germline loops: CDR1 LNHDA, CDR2 SQIVND (reference sequence).

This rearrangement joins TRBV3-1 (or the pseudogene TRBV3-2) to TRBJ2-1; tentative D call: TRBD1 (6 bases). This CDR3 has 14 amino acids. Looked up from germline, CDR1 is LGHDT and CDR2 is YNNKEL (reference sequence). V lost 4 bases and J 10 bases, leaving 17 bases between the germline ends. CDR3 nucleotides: TGTGCCAGCAGCCCCTTTCAGGGGCCAGGGGAGCAGTTCTTC. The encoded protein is CASSPFQGPGEQFF.

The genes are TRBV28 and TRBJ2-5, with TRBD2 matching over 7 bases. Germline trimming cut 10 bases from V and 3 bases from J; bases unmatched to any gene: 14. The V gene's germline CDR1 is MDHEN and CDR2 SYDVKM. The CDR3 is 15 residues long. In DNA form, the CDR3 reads TGTGCCACCTACAAACAAGGACTAGGTAAAGAGACCCAGTACTTC. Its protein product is CATYKQGLGKETQYF.

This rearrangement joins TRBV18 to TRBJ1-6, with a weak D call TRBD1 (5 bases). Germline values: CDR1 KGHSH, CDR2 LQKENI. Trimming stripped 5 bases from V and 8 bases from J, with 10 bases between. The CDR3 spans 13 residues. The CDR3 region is CASSSREDSPLHF. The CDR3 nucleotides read TGTGCCAGCTCATCCAGGGAAGATTCACCCCTCCACTTT.

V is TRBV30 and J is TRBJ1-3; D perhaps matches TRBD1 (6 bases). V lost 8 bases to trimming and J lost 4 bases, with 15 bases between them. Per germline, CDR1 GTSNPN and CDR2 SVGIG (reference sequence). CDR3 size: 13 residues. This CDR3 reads CARGQSEGNTIYF. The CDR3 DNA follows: TGTGCCCGCGGACAGTCGGAGGGAAACACCATATATTTT.

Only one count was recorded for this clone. The CDR3 loop is CASSYGDRKNTEAFF. DNA of the CDR3: TGTGCCAGCAGTTACGGTGACAGAAAGAACACTGAAGCTTTCTTT. This rearrangement joins TRBV6-5 to TRBJ1-1, with a possible D match to TRBD1 (5 bases). Per germline, CDR1 MNHEY and CDR2 SVGAGI. This CDR3 has 15 amino acids. V was shortened by 2 bases and J by 1 base, with 11 bases between the two germline ends.